This TCR beta chain is from a study of tumor-infiltrating lymphocytes in localized non-small cell lung cancer. Study as a whole: Several tumor histologies, both smoking statuses, and some post-neoadjuvant chemotherapy samples were included. Each patient gave resected tumor and non-adjacent uninvolved lung tissue.

A remark on this clone: Its matching antigen is unknown.

The method was immunoSEQ multiplex PCR; TCRdb's version includes in-frame clones alone and lacks a portion of them. The table has over 10,000 clones, roughly 67% seen once; the top ten hold 6% to 9%. Overall study findings and caveats: Technical variation could not be separated from intratumor heterogeneity here. Immunotypes IM1 and IM2 had similar TCR-derived T-cell fractions.

This CDR3 contains 13 residues. Per the germline V gene, CDR1 is SGHRS and CDR2 is YFSETQ. Trimming took 4 bases from V and 5 from J, leaving 10 bases between them. The rearrangement links TRBV5-1 to TRBJ2-1; D is ambiguous. The sequencing sample was made of lung tumor tissue. The sequence was obtained from a human donor with non-small cell lung cancer. The CDR3 coding sequence is TGCGCCAGCAGCCCCGACCCCAACAATGAGCAGTTCTTC. Protein product: CASSPDPNNEQFF.